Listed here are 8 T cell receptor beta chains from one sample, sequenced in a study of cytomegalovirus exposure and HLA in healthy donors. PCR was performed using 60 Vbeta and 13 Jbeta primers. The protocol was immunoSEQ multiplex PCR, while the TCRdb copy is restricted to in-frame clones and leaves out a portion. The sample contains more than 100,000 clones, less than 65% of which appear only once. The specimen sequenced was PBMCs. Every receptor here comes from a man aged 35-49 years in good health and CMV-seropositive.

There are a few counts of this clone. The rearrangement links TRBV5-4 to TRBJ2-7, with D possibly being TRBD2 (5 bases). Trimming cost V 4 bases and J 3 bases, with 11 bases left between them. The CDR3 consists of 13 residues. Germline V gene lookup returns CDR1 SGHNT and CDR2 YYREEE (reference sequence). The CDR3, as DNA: TGTGCCAGCAGCGAAGTGGGAGTCTACGAGCAGTACTTC. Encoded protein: CASSEVGVYEQYF.

CDR3 amino acids: CASSEFTREIYEQYF. The CDR3 DNA sequence: TGTGCCAGCAGTGAATTTACCCGGGAGATCTACGAGCAGTACTTC. The chain combines TRBV6-1 with TRBJ2-7; weak D call: TRBD2 (6 bases). This CDR3 comprises 15 residues. Germline V lookup: CDR1 MNHNS, CDR2 SASEGT. Trimming left V 2 bases short and J 3 bases short, with 14 bases between.

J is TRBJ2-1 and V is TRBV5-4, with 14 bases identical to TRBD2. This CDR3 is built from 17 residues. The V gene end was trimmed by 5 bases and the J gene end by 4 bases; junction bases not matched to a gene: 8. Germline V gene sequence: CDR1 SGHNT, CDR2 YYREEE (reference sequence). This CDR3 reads CASSFGLAGGQYNEQFF. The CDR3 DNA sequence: TGTGCCAGCAGTTTTGGACTAGCGGGGGGCCAATACAATGAGCAGTTCTTC.

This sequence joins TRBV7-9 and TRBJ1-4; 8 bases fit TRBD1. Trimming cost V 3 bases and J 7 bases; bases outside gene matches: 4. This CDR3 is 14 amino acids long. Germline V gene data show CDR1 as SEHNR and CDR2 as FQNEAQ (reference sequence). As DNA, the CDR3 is TGTGCCAGCAGCTTCAGGGGGCAGGGTGAAAAACTGTTTTTT. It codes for CASSFRGQGEKLFF.

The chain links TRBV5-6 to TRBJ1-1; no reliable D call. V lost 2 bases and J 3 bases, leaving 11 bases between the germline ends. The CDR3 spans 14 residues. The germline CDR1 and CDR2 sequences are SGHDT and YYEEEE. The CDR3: CASSFGLRDTEAFF. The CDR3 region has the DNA TGTGCCAGCAGCTTCGGGCTGCGGGACACTGAAGCTTTCTTT.

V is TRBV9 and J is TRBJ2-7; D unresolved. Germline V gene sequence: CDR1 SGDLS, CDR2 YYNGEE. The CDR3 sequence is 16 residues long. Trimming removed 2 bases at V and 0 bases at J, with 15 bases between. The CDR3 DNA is TGTGCCAGCAGCGTTCATGGTGGCGGCAGCTCCTACGAGCAGTACTTC. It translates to CASSVHGGGSSYEQYF.

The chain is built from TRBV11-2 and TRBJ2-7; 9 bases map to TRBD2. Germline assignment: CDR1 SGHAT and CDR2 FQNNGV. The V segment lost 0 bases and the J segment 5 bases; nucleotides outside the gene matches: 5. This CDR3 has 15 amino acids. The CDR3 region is CASSLELAGIDEQYF. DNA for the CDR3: TGTGCCAGCAGCTTAGAGCTAGCGGGGATCGACGAGCAGTACTTC.

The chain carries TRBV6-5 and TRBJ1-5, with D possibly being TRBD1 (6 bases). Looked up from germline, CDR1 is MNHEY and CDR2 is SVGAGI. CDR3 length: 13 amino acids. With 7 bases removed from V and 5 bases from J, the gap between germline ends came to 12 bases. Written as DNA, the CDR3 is TGTGCCAGCACCGGGACACGAGATCAGCCCCAGCATTTT. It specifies CASTGTRDQPQHF.